These 29 T cell receptor beta chains were all obtained from the same sample, sequenced in a study of T cell changes during pregnancy in multiple sclerosis. Produced via immunoSEQ multiplex PCR; TCRdb's table is partial and in-frame only. This table holds 55,000 to 70,000 clones, 70% to 90% found once. The sample was peripheral blood, taken in the first trimester of pregnancy. The origin of the receptors is a female donor with multiple sclerosis, enrolled in a pregnancy study.

This clone was counted once. This chain uses TRBV19 with TRBJ1-1; 7 bases match TRBD1. V dropped 1 base and J dropped 1; count of bases not matched to a gene: 9. The CDR3 has 17 amino acids. Per germline, CDR1 LNHDA and CDR2 SQIVND (reference sequence). The CDR3: CASSIGTGQTKNTEAFF. DNA of the CDR3: TGTGCCAGTAGTATAGGGACGGGACAGACAAAGAACACTGAAGCTTTCTTT.

This chain links TRBV6-1 with TRBJ1-1, with TRBD1 identical over 8 bases. Trimming removed 4 bases from V and 4 bases from J; junction bases left unmatched: 5. CDR1 is MNHNS, CDR2 SASEGT, per germline. This CDR3 has 14 residues. The CDR3: CASSGITGGTEAFF. The CDR3 DNA is TGTGCCAGCAGTGGGATTACAGGGGGCACTGAAGCTTTCTTT.

This chain connects TRBV4-3 to TRBJ1-2; D gene unclear. Germline values: CDR1 LGHNA, CDR2 YSLEER. The CDR3 has 14 residues. The V gene lost 0 bases and the J gene lost 4 bases, with 9 bases spanning the gap. The CDR3 nucleotides are TGCGCCAGCAGCCAAGAAAGCCCCTCCTATGGCTACACCTTC. As protein: CASSQESPSYGYTF.

V is TRBV5-3 and J is TRBJ2-1, with D possibly TRBD2 on 6 matching bases. TRBV5-3 is treated as an ORF (open reading frame) with a function not yet certain. The V end was cut by 6 bases, the J end by 3 bases, with 16 bases between. The CDR3 length is 15 residues. The chain's CDR3 is CARIAGTGFYNEQFF. DNA for the CDR3: TGTGCCAGAATCGCCGGGACTGGGTTCTACAATGAGCAGTTCTTC.

This sequence joins TRBV27 and TRBJ1-1; 7 positions agree with TRBD1. CDR3 length equals 13 residues. The trim removed 7 bases at V and 1 base at J, leaving 3 bases unmatched. CDR1 and CDR2 (germline): MNHEY, SMNVEV (reference sequence). The CDR3 spells CASNRQGNTEAFF. CDR3 sequence (DNA): TGTGCCAGCAATAGACAGGGGAACACTGAAGCTTTCTTT.

This clone was observed a single time. V gene TRBV29-1 combines with J gene TRBJ1-4; D unclear. V was cut by 7 bases and J by 5 bases, with 14 bases left in between. The germline gives CDR1 SQVTM, CDR2 ANQGSEA. This CDR3 is 13 amino acids long. The CDR3 reads CSAEAAGNEKLFF. In DNA form, the CDR3 reads TGCAGCGCCGAGGCCGCCGGGAATGAAAAACTGTTTTTT.

This chain uses TRBV27 with TRBJ2-7, with TRBD2 as a possible D gene (6 bases). The ends were cut back, 2 bases at V and 3 bases at J, with 14 bases in the middle. Germline lookup yields CDR1 MNHEY and CDR2 SMNVEV (reference sequence). This CDR3 region has 15 residues. The CDR3 loop is CASSLGAGKGYEQYF. The DNA of the CDR3 is TGTGCCAGCAGTTTAGGGGCGGGGAAAGGCTACGAGCAGTACTTC.

The chain employs TRBV19 and TRBJ1-1; D not resolved. The CDR3 contains 17 residues. Trimming shortened V by 5 bases and J by 1 base, and 20 bases separated the two germline ends. Per the germline V gene, CDR1 is LNHDA and CDR2 is SQIVND (reference sequence). The CDR3 DNA sequence: TGTGCCAGTAGTCCCCCAAGAAGGCGGGTAAGGAACACTGAAGCTTTCTTT. Its protein is CASSPPRRRVRNTEAFF.

The V and J genes are TRBV2 and TRBJ1-1; 8 positions match TRBD1. V gave up 8 bases and J gave up 5 bases; unmatched junction bases: 16. This CDR3 has 16 amino acids. Germline assignment: CDR1 SNHLY and CDR2 FYNNEI. CDR3 in DNA: TGTGCCAGCCACCTCCGGACAGGGAAGGGGTTGACTGAAGCTTTCTTT. Amino acid sequence: CASHLRTGKGLTEAFF. Combining the CDR3 with reference TRBV2 and TRBJ1-1 gives the whole variable domain EPEVTQTPSHQVTQMGQEVILRCVPISNHLYFYWYRQILGQKVEFLVSFYNNEISEKSEIFDDQFSVERPDGSNFTLKIRSTKLEDSAMYFCASHLRTGKGLTEAFFGQGTRLTVV.

This chain connects TRBV19 to TRBJ1-1; D might be TRBD1 (5 bases). The germline V gene has CDR1 LNHDA and CDR2 SQIVND (reference sequence). V lost 7 bases, J lost 1 base, and 7 bases lay in between. The CDR3 consists of 12 residues. In nucleotides, the CDR3 is TGTGCCAGTACTCAGGGGAACACTGAAGCTTTCTTT. The encoded protein is CASTQGNTEAFF.

CDR3 sequence reads: CASRDKSWVSDDTQYF. The CDR3 nucleotides are TGTGCCAGCAGGGATAAATCCTGGGTAAGCGACGATACGCAGTATTTT. The rearrangement uses TRBV6-4 and TRBJ2-3; D call uncertain. The length of the CDR3 is 16 residues. From germline, CDR1 is MRHNA and CDR2 SNTAGT. The V end was cut by 6 bases, the J end by 6 bases, with 22 bases between.

The rearrangement uses TRBV7-6 and TRBJ2-1; a weak D match, TRBD2 (6 bases). This CDR3 contains 17 residues. Trimming pared 5 bases from V and 4 bases from J, leaving 21 bases between. Germline V gene lookup returns CDR1 SGHVS and CDR2 FNYEAQ. The DNA for the CDR3 is TGTGCCAGCAGCCCAGAGAGACTAGGGGTCGGTTACAATGAGCAGTTCTTC. This gives the protein CASSPERLGVGYNEQFF.

This chain connects TRBV11-2 to TRBJ2-1; 7 bases line up with TRBD2. The CDR3 spans 14 residues. V was pared by 5 bases and J by 2 bases, with 3 bases of the junction left unmatched. Germline lookup yields CDR1 SGHAT and CDR2 FQNNGV. CDR3 sequence reads: CASSRGGAYNEQFF. The CDR3, as DNA: TGTGCCAGCAGCCGTGGGGGGGCCTACAATGAGCAGTTCTTC.

This rearrangement joins TRBV6-1 to TRBJ1-1, with 7 bases lining up with TRBD1. CDR1 and CDR2 (germline): MNHNS, SASEGT. Unmatched junction bases numbered 4, after V lost 4 bases and J lost 5 bases. The CDR3 extends over 13 amino acids. Written as DNA, the CDR3 is TGTGCCAGCAGTGTTGGCAGGGGGACTGAAGCTTTCTTT. Its translation is CASSVGRGTEAFF.

The table lists this clone with a few counts. J is TRBJ2-5 and V is TRBV5-1, with TRBD1 matching over 10 bases. The CDR3 runs to 15 residues. V gave up 0 bases and J gave up 1 base; unmatched junction bases: 0. The V gene's germline CDR1 is SGHRS and CDR2 YFSETQ. Here the CDR3 reads CASSLGTGGQETQYF. The CDR3 region has the DNA TGCGCCAGCAGCTTGGGGACAGGGGGCCAAGAGACCCAGTACTTC.

J is TRBJ1-4 and V is TRBV4-3; unclear D gene. CDR1 and CDR2 from the germline V gene are LGHNA and YSLEER. V was clipped by 4 bases and J by 0 bases, with 9 bases between them. The CDR3 spans 15 residues. CDR3 region: CASSRGGTTNEKLFF. CDR3 DNA sequence: TGCGCCAGCAGCCGAGGCGGCACAACTAATGAAAAACTGTTTTTT.

In DNA form, the CDR3 reads TGTGCCAGCAGTTACAGGACAGGCGACTATGGCTACACCTTC. Amino acid sequence: CASSYRTGDYGYTF. The chain combines TRBV6-5 with TRBJ1-2, with 7 bases aligning to TRBD1. This CDR3 contains 14 residues. The V segment lost 2 bases and the J segment 3 bases; nucleotides outside the gene matches: 3. Germline V lookup: CDR1 MNHEY, CDR2 SVGAGI.

The genes are TRBV29-1 and TRBJ2-7, with 14 bases identical to TRBD2. The CDR3 consists of 13 residues. The J segment lost 6 bases and the V segment lost 5 bases, leaving 3 bases of the junction unmatched. The V gene's germline CDR1 is SQVTM and CDR2 ANQGSEA. CDR3 DNA sequence: TGCAGCGTTTGGGGACTAGCGGGGGTCGAGCAGTACTTC. Translated, it gives CSVWGLAGVEQYF.

Of note for this clone: Other DNA sequences in the same sample also yield this CDR3. V and J are TRBV6-5 and TRBJ1-3; D gene ambiguous. The CDR3 consists of 15 residues. In germline, CDR1 is MNHEY, CDR2 SVGAGI. The V and J ends lost 3 bases and 0 bases respectively, with 9 bases between them. CDR3 DNA: TGTGCCAGCAGTTATTCAGGAGGCTCTGGAAACACCATATATTTT. Translated, it gives CASSYSGGSGNTIYF.

The chain uses TRBV5-4 and TRBJ2-7; 9 bases are shared with TRBD1. The CDR3 covers 15 residues. The germline V gene encodes CDR1 SGHNT and CDR2 YYREEE (reference sequence). J was trimmed by 0 bases and V by 5 bases; bases with no gene match: 6. CDR3: CASSSTGGLSYEQYF. The CDR3 DNA is TGTGCCAGCAGTTCGACAGGGGGTCTCTCCTACGAGCAGTACTTC. Drawing the rest from reference TRBV5-4 and TRBJ2-7, the complete variable domain is ETGVTQSPTHLIKTRGQQVTLRCSSQSGHNTVSWYQQALGQGPQFIFQYYREEENGRGNFPPRFSGLQFPNYSSELNVNALELDDSALYLCASSSTGGLSYEQYFGPGTRLTVT.

V and J are TRBV11-2 and TRBJ2-2; no definite D call. Germline CDR1 is SGHAT and CDR2 is FQNNGV. This CDR3 has 13 amino acids. V lost 7 bases and J lost 5, with 11 bases in between. As DNA, the CDR3 is TGTGCCAGCATCCCGCATCGGACCGGGGAGCTGTTTTTT. Residues: CASIPHRTGELFF.

CDR3 amino acids: CASSRPPDRPFYGYTF. CDR3 DNA sequence: TGTGCCAGCAGCCGCCCTCCAGACAGACCTTTCTATGGCTACACCTTC. The chain uses TRBV4-2 and TRBJ1-2, with D perhaps TRBD1 (5 bases). Between the trimmed V and J ends, which lost 4 bases and 4 bases, there was a span of 19 bases. The germline gives CDR1 LGHNA, CDR2 YNFKEQ. The CDR3 spans 16 residues.

The J gene is TRBJ2-1, the V gene TRBV5-1; 10 bases map to TRBD1. Germline assignment: CDR1 SGHRS and CDR2 YFSETQ. V gave up 4 bases and J gave up 3 bases; unmatched junction bases: 4. The CDR3 is made up of 15 amino acids. DNA of the CDR3: TGCGCCAGCAGCCCGACAGGGGGCAGCTACAATGAGCAGTTCTTC. This encodes CASSPTGGSYNEQFF. The complete variable domain, with remaining parts taken from reference TRBV5-1 and TRBJ2-1, reads KAGVTQTPRYLIKTRGQQVTLSCSPISGHRSVSWYQQTPGQGLQFLFEYFSETQRNKGNFPGRFSGRQFSNSRSEMNVSTLELGDSALYLCASSPTGGSYNEQFFGPGTRLTVL.

This CDR3 is CASSLGAGGLYEQYF. DNA for the CDR3: TGTGCCAGCAGCTTAGGGGCGGGAGGGCTCTACGAGCAGTACTTC. The V gene is TRBV7-9, the J gene TRBJ2-7; TRBD2 aligns across 9 bases. CDR1 and CDR2 (germline): SEHNR, FQNEAQ (reference sequence). The CDR3 loop spans 15 amino acids. Germline trimming cut 1 base from V and 3 bases from J; bases unmatched to any gene: 4.

This chain uses TRBV4-2 with TRBJ1-2, with a tentative D call TRBD1 (6 bases). The CDR3 covers 16 residues. V was cut by 0 bases and J by 5 bases, with 16 bases left in between. Germline CDR1 and CDR2: LGHNA and YNFKEQ. In DNA, the CDR3 is TGTGCCAGCAGCCAAGATCGGGCAGGGGCAAGGTATGGCTACACCTTC. Translated: CASSQDRAGARYGYTF.

CDR3 protein: CASSEARSNQPQHF. CDR3 bases: TGTGCCAGCAGTGAAGCACGGAGCAATCAGCCCCAGCATTTT. The gene calls are TRBV6-1 and TRBJ1-5; no definite D call. This CDR3 is built from 14 residues. V was cut by 0 bases and J by 1 base, with 4 bases left in between. Germline CDR1 reads MNHNS; CDR2 reads SASEGT.

The chain joins TRBV27 to TRBJ1-6; D unclear. V was trimmed by 0 bases and J by 6 bases, leaving 15 bases between them. The CDR3 is 17 amino acids. The germline CDR1 and CDR2 sequences are MNHEY and SMNVEV (reference sequence). CDR3 nucleotide sequence: TGTGCCAGCAGTTTATCATCAGAATGGGCCTCTAATTCACCCCTCCACTTT. Its protein product is CASSLSSEWASNSPLHF.

The gene calls are TRBV7-8 and TRBJ1-3, with 8 nucleotides matching TRBD1. CDR3 length equals 15 residues. Germline V gene data show CDR1 as SGHVS and CDR2 as FQNEAQ. The V and J ends lost 3 bases and 4 bases, in that order; junction bases with no gene match: 5. The CDR3 DNA reads as TGTGCCAGCAGCTTCTCCAGGGGGCCAGGAAACACCATATATTTT. Translation gives CASSFSRGPGNTIYF.

This clone was recorded only once. The chain has TRBV29-1 and TRBJ1-1; D unclear. This CDR3 contains 13 residues. Germline loops: CDR1 SQVTM, CDR2 ANQGSEA. The V and J ends lost 6 bases and 0 bases respectively, with 11 bases between them. The chain's CDR3 is CSVKQIMNTEAFF. The CDR3 DNA is TGCAGCGTAAAACAGATCATGAACACTGAAGCTTTCTTT.